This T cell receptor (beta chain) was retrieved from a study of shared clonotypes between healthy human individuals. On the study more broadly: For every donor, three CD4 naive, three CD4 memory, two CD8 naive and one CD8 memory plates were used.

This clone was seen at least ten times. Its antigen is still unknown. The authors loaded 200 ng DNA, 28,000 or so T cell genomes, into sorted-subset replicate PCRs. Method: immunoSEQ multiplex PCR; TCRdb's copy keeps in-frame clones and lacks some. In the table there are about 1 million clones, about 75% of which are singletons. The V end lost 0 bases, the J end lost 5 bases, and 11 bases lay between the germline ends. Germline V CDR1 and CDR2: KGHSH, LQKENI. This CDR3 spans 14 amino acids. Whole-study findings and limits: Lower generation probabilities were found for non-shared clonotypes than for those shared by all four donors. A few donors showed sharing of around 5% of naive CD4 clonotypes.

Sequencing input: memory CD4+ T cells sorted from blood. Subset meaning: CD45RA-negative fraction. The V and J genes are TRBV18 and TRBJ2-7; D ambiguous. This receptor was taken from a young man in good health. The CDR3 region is CASSPPSIQDEQYF. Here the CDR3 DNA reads TGTGCCAGCTCACCACCAAGCATTCAGGACGAGCAGTACTTC.